Given below is one T cell receptor (beta chain) in context. The data belong to a study of shared clonotypes between healthy human individuals. Germline CDR1 reads LNHNV; CDR2 reads YYDKDF (reference sequence). V lost 0 bases, J lost 5 bases, and 12 bases lay in between. There are 15 residues in the CDR3. TCRdb's copy holds only in-frame clones and misses some; the assay was immunoSEQ multiplex PCR. Of 1,100,000 or so clones in the sample, around 78% are singletons; the top ten hold 0.5% to 0.6%. The sequenced sample was memory CD4+ T cells from PBMCs. Subset of the sample: CD45RA-negative fraction. The receptor was isolated from a man aged 18 to 30 in good health. Some clones in this sample may be carry-over from other donors' samples. This chain connects TRBV15 to TRBJ2-3; D remains unclear. CDR3 nucleotides: TGTGCCACCAGCAGAGACAATTTCCTTGAAGATACGCAGTATTTT. It specifies CATSRDNFLEDTQYF. Based on the CDR3 plus reference TRBV15 and TRBJ2-3, the full variable domain is DAMVIQNPRYQVTQFGKPVTLSCSQTLNHNVMYWYQQKSSQAPKLLFHYYDKDFNNEADTPDNFQSRRPNTSFCFLDIRSPGLGDTAMYLCATSRDNFLEDTQYFGPGTRLTVL.